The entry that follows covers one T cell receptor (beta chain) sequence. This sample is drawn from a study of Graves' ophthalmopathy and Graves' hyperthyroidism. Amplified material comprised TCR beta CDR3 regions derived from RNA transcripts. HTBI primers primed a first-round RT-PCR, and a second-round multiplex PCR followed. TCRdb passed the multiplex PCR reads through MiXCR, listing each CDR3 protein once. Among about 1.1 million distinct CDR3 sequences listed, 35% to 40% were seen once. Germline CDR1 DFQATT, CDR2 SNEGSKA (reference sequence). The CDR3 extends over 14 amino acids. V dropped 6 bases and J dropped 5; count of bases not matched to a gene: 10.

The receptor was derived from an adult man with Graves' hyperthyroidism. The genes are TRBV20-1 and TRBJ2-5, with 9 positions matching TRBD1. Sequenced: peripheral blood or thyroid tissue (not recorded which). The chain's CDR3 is CSAAGQGSRETQYF. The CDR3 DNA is TGCAGTGCAGCCGGACAGGGGAGTAGGGAGACCCAGTACTTC.